The 32 T cell receptor beta chains below were found in one sample sequenced in a study of shared clonotypes between healthy human individuals. In the naive CD8 group, cells lacked CD45RO and were positively selected for CCR7, so terminally differentiated effector memory CD45RA+ cells were left out. Generated by immunoSEQ multiplex PCR, the TCRdb table keeps only in-frame clones and is missing some. This sample has about 1,800,000 clones; approximately 95% occur once, and the top ten carry under 1.5%. The material sequenced was naive CD8+ T cells sorted from blood. Source of these receptors: a man younger than 35 in good health.

The V gene is TRBV27, the J gene TRBJ2-7; the D gene is possibly TRBD1 (7 bases). There are 16 residues in the CDR3. Deletions cut 6 bases from V and 3 bases from J, with 21 bases between. CDR1 and CDR2 from the germline V gene are MNHEY and SMNVEV (reference sequence). CDR3 nucleotide sequence: TGTGCCAGCAGCCCTTACCAGGGGGGCGCGGGCTACGAGCAGTACTTC. Its protein is CASSPYQGGAGYEQYF.

The chain is built from TRBV11-2 and TRBJ2-7, with D perhaps matching TRBD2 (6 bases). V gave up 4 bases and J gave up 5 bases, with 9 bases separating them. The germline V gene encodes CDR1 SGHAT and CDR2 FQNNGV. The CDR3 consists of 12 residues. The CDR3 loop is CASSSTSNEQYF. CDR3 in DNA: TGTGCCAGCAGCTCTACTAGCAACGAGCAGTACTTC.

The chain combines TRBV27 with TRBJ2-3; 7 bases line up with TRBD1. The length of the CDR3 is 14 residues. The junction had 5 bases not matched to a gene; V was cut back by 4 bases and J by 4 bases. CDR1 is MNHEY, CDR2 SMNVEV, per germline (reference sequence). DNA for the CDR3: TGTGCCAGCAGTTCTTCTGGGACAGCAGATACGCAGTATTTT. Translating it yields CASSSSGTADTQYF.

V gene TRBV5-1 combines with J gene TRBJ1-1; the match to TRBD1 covers 8 bases. Germline CDR1 reads SGHRS; CDR2 reads YFSETQ. The CDR3 extends over 15 amino acids. Trimming removed 4 bases from V and 0 bases from J; junction bases left unmatched: 5. The CDR3 loop is CASSNRQGMNTEAFF. The DNA of the CDR3 is TGCGCCAGCAGCAATCGACAGGGGATGAACACTGAAGCTTTCTTT.

The genes are TRBV27 and TRBJ2-7; 7 nucleotides match TRBD2. V dropped 2 bases and J dropped 5; count of bases not matched to a gene: 6. The germline V gene has CDR1 MNHEY and CDR2 SMNVEV (reference sequence). CDR3 size: 14 residues. The CDR3 sequence: CASSLGLAEHEQYF. The CDR3 bases are TGTGCCAGCAGTTTAGGGCTAGCGGAACACGAGCAGTACTTC.

The chain has TRBV29-1 and TRBJ1-2; D gene uncertain. V was trimmed by 1 base and J by 4 bases, leaving 10 bases between them. The CDR3 sequence is 13 residues long. Germline CDR1 is SQVTM and CDR2 is ANQGSEA. CDR3 DNA sequence: TGCAGCGTTGAAGCGAGGGTTTCCTATGGCTACACCTTC. Translating it yields CSVEARVSYGYTF.

The rearrangement joins TRBV9 to TRBJ2-2, with 8 positions matching TRBD2. The CDR3 length is 14 residues. The germline gives CDR1 SGDLS, CDR2 YYNGEE. J gave up 7 bases and V 3 bases, and 5 bases lay outside the gene matches. The CDR3 DNA reads as TGTGCCAGCAGCGGCAGCGGGAGATTCGGGGAGCTGTTTTTT. It is translated as CASSGSGRFGELFF.

This rearrangement joins TRBV11-2 to TRBJ2-7; 11 bases match TRBD2. Germline trimming cut 4 bases from V and 2 bases from J; bases unmatched to any gene: 4. This CDR3 region has 15 residues. Germline lookup yields CDR1 SGHAT and CDR2 FQNNGV. CDR3 DNA: TGTGCCAGCAGCTATATAGCGGGAGGGCCCTACGAGCAGTACTTC. This encodes CASSYIAGGPYEQYF. The full variable domain, rest sourced from reference TRBV11-2 and TRBJ2-7, is EAGVAQSPRYKIIEKRQSVAFWCNPISGHATLYWYQQILGQGPKLLIQFQNNGVVDDSQLPKDRFSAERLKGVDSTLKIQPAKLEDSAVYLCASSYIAGGPYEQYFGPGTRLTVT.

There are a few counts of this clone. The chain carries TRBV18 and TRBJ1-3; tentatively, D is TRBD1 (5 bases). The germline gives CDR1 KGHSH, CDR2 LQKENI. V was pared by 6 bases and J by 0 bases, with 21 bases between. This CDR3 region has 18 residues. DNA of the CDR3: TGTGCCAGCTCCCTAATAGGGGCAGGGAGCAACTCTGGAAACACCATATATTTT. Amino acid sequence: CASSLIGAGSNSGNTIYF.

This clone was seen a few times. The CDR3 protein is CASSPTPPSYNEQFF. The CDR3 DNA sequence: TGTGCCAGCAGTCCCACTCCCCCGTCGTACAATGAGCAGTTCTTC. The chain is built from TRBV11-2 and TRBJ2-1, with no clear D. With 6 bases removed from V and 4 bases from J, the gap between germline ends came to 16 bases. The CDR3 totals 15 residues. The germline V gene encodes CDR1 SGHAT and CDR2 FQNNGV. Together with reference TRBV11-2 and TRBJ2-1, the CDR3 gives the full variable domain: EAGVAQSPRYKIIEKRQSVAFWCNPISGHATLYWYQQILGQGPKLLIQFQNNGVVDDSQLPKDRFSAERLKGVDSTLKIQPAKLEDSAVYLCASSPTPPSYNEQFFGPGTRLTVL.

The chain joins TRBV5-1 to TRBJ2-7, with D perhaps TRBD1 or TRBD2 (5 bases each). The V end was cut by 0 bases, the J end by 3 bases, with 16 bases between. There are 16 residues in the CDR3. Germline CDR1 and CDR2: SGHRS and YFSETQ. The chain's CDR3 is CASSLVPTGRDYEQYF. Here the CDR3 DNA reads TGCGCCAGCAGCTTGGTCCCCACGGGACGGGACTACGAGCAGTACTTC.

This chain joins TRBV19 and TRBJ1-1, with D possibly matching TRBD1 (5 bases). Germline values: CDR1 LNHDA, CDR2 SQIVND (reference sequence). The CDR3 consists of 15 residues. V lost 6 bases to trimming and J lost 4 bases, with 18 bases between them. The CDR3 region has the DNA TGTGCCAGTAGCCTAGGGGCGGGATTGGGCACTGAAGCTTTCTTT. Translated: CASSLGAGLGTEAFF.

The chain uses TRBV19 and TRBJ1-3; D is uncertain. Trimming cost V 3 bases and J 0 bases, with 9 bases left between them. Germline loops: CDR1 LNHDA, CDR2 SQIVND (reference sequence). The CDR3 runs to 15 residues. The CDR3 DNA reads TGTGCCAGTAGTATCCAAGCTAGCTCTGGAAACACCATATATTTT. It is translated as CASSIQASSGNTIYF.

This sequence joins TRBV28 and TRBJ1-1; a weak D match, TRBD1 (5 bases). Germline V CDR1 and CDR2: MDHEN, SYDVKM. V was clipped by 6 bases and J by 4 bases, with 12 bases between them. CDR3 length equals 13 residues. The DNA for the CDR3 is TGTGCCAGCAGCCCTGGGGCCGGCACTGAAGCTTTCTTT. This codes for CASSPGAGTEAFF.

Concerning this clone: Other DNA sequences from this sample encode an identical CDR3 as well. This chain uses TRBV7-9 with TRBJ2-1; TRBD2 might be the D (7 bases). The CDR3 runs to 13 residues. With 5 bases removed from V and 6 bases from J, the gap between germline ends came to 11 bases. From germline, CDR1 is SEHNR and CDR2 FQNEAQ (reference sequence). The chain's CDR3 is CASSPGGVNEQFF. CDR3 coding DNA: TGTGCCAGCAGCCCGGGGGGCGTCAATGAGCAGTTCTTC. The variable domain in full, with the rest retrieved from reference TRBV7-9 and TRBJ2-1, is DTGVSQNPRHKITKRGQNVTFRCDPISEHNRLYWYRQTLGQGPEFLTYFQNEAQLEKSRLLSDRFSAERPKGSFSTLEIQRTEQGDSAMYLCASSPGGVNEQFFGPGTRLTVL.

The gene calls are TRBV5-4 and TRBJ1-1, with D possibly being TRBD1 (6 bases). Trimming removed 4 bases from V and 7 bases from J, with 14 bases in between. The CDR3 loop spans 13 amino acids. Germline V CDR1 and CDR2: SGHNT, YYREEE (reference sequence). CDR3 in amino acids: CASSLGGPSEAFF. As DNA, the CDR3 is TGTGCCAGCAGCCTTGGGGGGCCGAGTGAAGCTTTCTTT.

The V gene is TRBV10-1, the J gene TRBJ2-7; D ambiguous. The CDR3 contains 16 residues. Trimming stripped 3 bases from V and 5 bases from J, with 20 bases between. The germline CDR1 and CDR2 sequences are WNHNN and SYGVQD (reference sequence). DNA of the CDR3: TGCGCCAGCAGTGACCCCCCCCCGGGCTGCCGCGACGAGCAGTACTTC. Residues: CASSDPPPGCRDEQYF.

This clone was seen only once. The V call is TRBV5-1, the J call TRBJ1-6; no firm D call. V dropped 4 bases and J dropped 0 bases, with 11 bases sitting between them. The length of the CDR3 is 16 residues. Germline V gives CDR1 SGHRS, CDR2 YFSETQ. CDR3 DNA sequence: TGCGCCAGCAGCCCTTCCACTGTCTCCTATAATTCACCCCTCCACTTT. This gives the protein CASSPSTVSYNSPLHF.

V is TRBV30 and J is TRBJ2-7, with D perhaps given as TRBD1 or TRBD2 (5 bases each). From germline, CDR1 is GTSNPN and CDR2 SVGIG (reference sequence). The V gene lost 1 base and the J gene lost 6 bases, with 7 bases spanning the gap. The CDR3 totals 11 residues. The CDR3 DNA reads TGTGCCTGGAGTGGGGGGTTCGAGCAGTACTTC. It translates to CAWSGGFEQYF. Variable domain in full (rest from reference TRBV30 and TRBJ2-7): SQTIHQWPATLVQPVGSPLSLECTVEGTSNPNLYWYRQAAGRGLQLLFYSVGIGQISSEVPQNLSASRPQDRQFILSSKKLLLSDSGFYLCAWSGGFEQYFGPGTRLTVT.

About this clone: Other DNA sequences in this specimen translate into the identical CDR3. The genes are TRBV30 and TRBJ2-1, with D possibly being TRBD2 (5 bases). The V gene lost 4 bases and the J gene lost 7 bases, with 8 bases spanning the gap. Germline CDR1 is GTSNPN and CDR2 is SVGIG (reference sequence). The CDR3 extends over 11 amino acids. Here the CDR3 reads CAWTLANEQFF. In DNA form, the CDR3 reads TGTGCCTGGACCCTAGCTAATGAGCAGTTCTTC.

V gene TRBV4-3 combines with J gene TRBJ1-4; D is undetermined. V gave up 1 base and J gave up 0 bases, with 9 bases separating them. The CDR3 contains 16 residues. CDR1 and CDR2 from the germline V gene are LGHNA and YSLEER. The CDR3 DNA follows: TGCGCCAGCAGCCAAGCAGGCGAAGCAACTAATGAAAAACTGTTTTTT. Protein product: CASSQAGEATNEKLFF.

The V and J genes are TRBV5-8 and TRBJ1-5; D gene uncertain. Germline CDR1 and CDR2: SGHTS and YDEGEE. V lost 4 bases and J lost 9, with 5 bases in between. The CDR3 runs 10 residues. The CDR3 DNA is TGTGCCAGCAGCGGAGGGCCCCAGCATTTT. Translated, it gives CASSGGPQHF.

V gene TRBV11-2 combines with J gene TRBJ2-5; D perhaps matches TRBD1 (5 bases). The CDR3 sequence is 16 residues long. Deletions cut 4 bases from V and 0 bases from J, with 15 bases between. The germline gives CDR1 SGHAT, CDR2 FQNNGV. CDR3 coding DNA: TGTGCCAGCAGCTCTTCAGGGTTCGGGTACCAAGAGACCCAGTACTTC. Translated: CASSSSGFGYQETQYF.

In regard to this clone: Distinct nucleotide sequences in the sample also encode this CDR3. CDR3: CASSLDSSYEQYF. CDR3 DNA: TGTGCCAGCAGTTTAGATAGCTCCTACGAGCAGTACTTC. The rearrangement uses TRBV27 and TRBJ2-7; no definite D call. The CDR3 covers 13 residues. Germline-derived CDR1 and CDR2 are MNHEY and SMNVEV (reference sequence). The germline V and J ends were trimmed by 2 bases and 0 bases, with 5 bases remaining between them.

The rearrangement uses TRBV7-9 and TRBJ2-1; TRBD1 agrees at 8 bases. CDR3 size: 16 residues. The trim removed 0 bases at V and 2 bases at J, leaving 3 bases unmatched. CDR1 SEHNR and CDR2 FQNEAQ come from the germline V gene (reference sequence). CDR3 coding DNA: TGTGCCAGCAGCTTAGCCGACAGGGGACCCTACAATGAGCAGTTCTTC. This translates into CASSLADRGPYNEQFF. Full variable domain (remainder filled in from reference TRBV7-9 and TRBJ2-1): DTGVSQNPRHKITKRGQNVTFRCDPISEHNRLYWYRQTLGQGPEFLTYFQNEAQLEKSRLLSDRFSAERPKGSFSTLEIQRTEQGDSAMYLCASSLADRGPYNEQFFGPGTRLTVL.

This chain links TRBV11-2 with TRBJ2-5; D unresolved. Looked up from germline, CDR1 is SGHAT and CDR2 is FQNNGV. The CDR3 extends over 15 amino acids. Trimming shortened V by 2 bases and J by 5 bases, and 15 bases separated the two germline ends. The DNA for the CDR3 is TGTGCCAGCAGCTTATTTTCCGCGGCCGGGGAGACCCAGTACTTC. Protein sequence: CASSLFSAAGETQYF. Drawing the rest from reference TRBV11-2 and TRBJ2-5, the complete variable domain is EAGVAQSPRYKIIEKRQSVAFWCNPISGHATLYWYQQILGQGPKLLIQFQNNGVVDDSQLPKDRFSAERLKGVDSTLKIQPAKLEDSAVYLCASSLFSAAGETQYFGPGTRLLVL.

The CDR3 reads CASSGGDRGYGYTF. The CDR3 nucleotides read TGTGCCAGCAGCGGAGGGGACAGGGGCTATGGCTACACCTTC. The J gene is TRBJ1-2, the V gene TRBV13; TRBD1 matches at 10 bases. Germline V gene lookup returns CDR1 PRHDT and CDR2 FYEKMQ (reference sequence). This CDR3 comprises 14 residues. Unmatched junction bases numbered 4, after V lost 5 bases and J lost 4 bases.

The rearrangement links TRBV6-5 to TRBJ2-7; D uncertain. This CDR3 comprises 12 residues. The germline CDR1 and CDR2 sequences are MNHEY and SVGAGI. The germline V and J ends were trimmed by 10 bases and 6 bases, with 16 bases remaining between them. The CDR3 sequence is CATAHTLSEQYF. As DNA, the CDR3 is TGTGCCACCGCTCATACCCTGAGCGAGCAGTACTTC.

The chain has TRBV9 and TRBJ2-7, with 8 bases matching TRBD2. The junction had 9 bases not matched to a gene; V was cut back by 0 bases and J by 7 bases. The CDR3 spans 15 residues. Germline CDR1 and CDR2: SGDLS and YYNGEE. The CDR3 loop reads CASSVALAGNGEQYF. The CDR3 bases are TGTGCCAGCAGCGTAGCTTTAGCGGGGAATGGGGAGCAGTACTTC.

The chain is built from TRBV6-6 and TRBJ2-7, with TRBD1 identical over 8 bases. The V gene end was trimmed by 8 bases and the J gene end by 6 bases; junction bases not matched to a gene: 3. The CDR3 sequence is 11 residues long. The germline CDR1 and CDR2 sequences are MNHNY and SVGAGI (reference sequence). CDR3 in amino acids: CASAGGGEQYF. DNA for the CDR3: TGTGCCAGCGCAGGGGGCGGCGAGCAGTACTTC.

The chain joins TRBV7-6 to TRBJ1-3; D gene uncertain. This CDR3 comprises 15 residues. The V end lost 2 bases, the J end lost 0 bases, and 8 bases lay between the germline ends. Germline CDR1 SGHVS, CDR2 FNYEAQ. Here the CDR3 DNA reads TGTGCCAGCAGCTTAAGCATGGACTCTGGAAACACCATATATTTT. This sequence encodes CASSLSMDSGNTIYF.

The gene calls are TRBV6-5 and TRBJ1-1, with D unresolved. The germline CDR1 and CDR2 sequences are MNHEY and SVGAGI. The CDR3 has 12 residues. Between the trimmed V and J ends, which lost 6 bases and 8 bases, there was a span of 13 bases. In DNA, the CDR3 is TGTGCCAGCAGCTACACCGGGCTGGAAGCTTTCTTT. Translation gives CASSYTGLEAFF.